The next 30 T cell receptor beta chains were all read from a single sample in a study of cytomegalovirus exposure and HLA in healthy donors. Using immunoSEQ multiplex PCR, the repertoire was profiled, and TCRdb retains in-frame clones only, with some absent. This table has tens of thousands of clones, 90% to 95% appearing once. Input material: PBMCs. These receptors all come from a man younger than 35 in good health and CMV-seronegative.

The J gene is TRBJ2-7, the V gene TRBV12-5; the match to TRBD1 covers 10 bases. With V trimmed by 6 bases and J by 5 bases, 4 bases remained unmatched. Germline V gives CDR1 LGHNT, CDR2 FRNRAP. The CDR3 is made up of 13 amino acids. In nucleotides, the CDR3 is TGTGCTAGTGGCCCGGACAGGGGGGACGAGCAGTACTTC. It specifies CASGPDRGDEQYF.

The chain employs TRBV2 and TRBJ2-1, with D possibly being TRBD2 (5 bases). Trimming left V 5 bases short and J 7 bases short, with 6 bases between. CDR3 length equals 11 residues. Germline assignment: CDR1 SNHLY and CDR2 FYNNEI. CDR3 in DNA: TGTGCCAGCAGTACTAGAAATGAGCAGTTCTTC. Its protein is CASSTRNEQFF.

As regards this clone: Its ends do not fully match the called genes, so a read error is possible. The CDR3 coding sequence is TGTGCCAGTAGTACTACAGGATCCAACAGCGGGGAGCTGTTTTTT. Translation gives CASSTTGSNSGELFF. This chain links TRBV19 with TRBJ2-2; possible D gene TRBD1, 5 bases. The germline V gene encodes CDR1 LNHDA and CDR2 SQIVND (reference sequence). CDR3 length: 15 amino acids.

The gene calls are TRBV6-1 and TRBJ2-1; tentative D call: TRBD2 (6 bases). Germline CDR1 is MNHNS and CDR2 is SASEGT. This CDR3 has 15 residues. V was cut by 8 bases and J by 0 bases, with 14 bases left in between. CDR3 DNA: TGTGCCAGCTTTGGGGGGATTAACTCCTACAATGAGCAGTTCTTC. Its protein is CASFGGINSYNEQFF.

The chain is built from TRBV9 and TRBJ2-1, with D unclear. This CDR3 comprises 15 residues. V lost 0 bases and J lost 2, with 9 bases in between. CDR1 is SGDLS, CDR2 YYNGEE, per germline. This CDR3 reads CASSVVASPYNEQFF. CDR3 nucleotides: TGTGCCAGCAGCGTAGTAGCATCTCCCTACAATGAGCAGTTCTTC. The variable domain in full, completed from reference TRBV9 and TRBJ2-1, reads DSGVTQTPKHLITATGQRVTLRCSPRSGDLSVYWYQQSLDQGLQFLIQYYNGEERAKGNILERFSAQQFPDLHSELNLSSLELGDSALYFCASSVVASPYNEQFFGPGTRLTVL.

As concerns this clone: At one end, the junction sequence differs from germline, possibly due to a read error. V and J are TRBV7-3 and TRBJ2-6, with D hard to call. Germline V lookup: CDR1 SGHTA, CDR2 FQGTGA. This CDR3 has 13 residues. CDR3 DNA: TGTGCCAGCGGATCACCTGGGCCCAACGTCCTGACTTTC. This encodes CASGSPGPNVLTF.

The rearrangement links TRBV4-1 to TRBJ2-4; D ambiguous. Trimming left V 4 bases short and J 5 bases short, with 18 bases between. Per the germline V gene, CDR1 is MGHRA and CDR2 is YSYEKL. This CDR3 is built from 16 residues. The CDR3 DNA sequence: TGCGCCAGCAGCCTTCGGCCTAGGTCGGCCCAAAACATTCAGTACTTC. Translated: CASSLRPRSAQNIQYF.

This chain uses TRBV18 with TRBJ1-2; D might be TRBD1 (6 bases). Trimming removed 3 bases at V and 0 bases at J, with 11 bases between. This CDR3 has 15 amino acids. Germline CDR1 KGHSH, CDR2 LQKENI. CDR3 in amino acids: CASSPNTGPNYGYTF. Here the CDR3 DNA reads TGTGCCAGCTCACCGAACACAGGGCCTAACTATGGCTACACCTTC.

The V gene is TRBV7-2, the J gene TRBJ1-2; D is possibly TRBD1 (5 bases). This CDR3 is 15 amino acids long. Per the germline V gene, CDR1 is SGHTA and CDR2 is FQGNSA. V shed 7 bases and J shed 0 bases, with 15 bases lying between them. The CDR3 bases are TGTGCCAGCACCCTGAGGGGAGGGTCTAACTATGGCTACACCTTC. Protein product: CASTLRGGSNYGYTF.

The J gene is TRBJ2-7, the V gene TRBV6-1; a possible D gene is TRBD2 (5 bases). Germline CDR1 and CDR2: MNHNS and SASEGT. V was shortened by 1 base and J by 1 base, with 14 bases between the two germline ends. The CDR3 covers 16 residues. CDR3 sequence (DNA): TGTGCCAGCAGTGAAGGAACTGAGGGCAGATCCTACGAGCAGTACTTC. As protein: CASSEGTEGRSYEQYF.

This chain connects TRBV5-6 to TRBJ2-3; 8 nucleotides agree with TRBD2. V lost 3 bases to trimming and J lost 5 bases; unmatched junction nucleotides: 11. The length of the CDR3 is 16 residues. Per germline, CDR1 SGHDT and CDR2 YYEEEE. Here the CDR3 DNA reads TGTGCCAGCAGCTCTCTCCCCGGGACTAGGGAAGATACGCAGTATTTT. Translation gives CASSSLPGTREDTQYF.

The CDR3 DNA is TGTGCCAGCATAAGACAGGGGGCCCGGGACGAGCAGTACTTC. Protein sequence: CASIRQGARDEQYF. V usage is TRBV6-1 and J usage is TRBJ2-7; TRBD1 agrees at 10 bases. V trimming: 7 bases; J trimming: 5 bases; junction bases outside the gene matches: 8. This CDR3 has 14 amino acids. The germline V gene encodes CDR1 MNHNS and CDR2 SASEGT.

The chain links TRBV10-3 to TRBJ1-2; D is possibly TRBD1 (5 bases). V lost 6 bases and J 2 bases, leaving 13 bases between the germline ends. Looked up from germline, CDR1 is ENHRY and CDR2 is SYGVKD. There are 14 residues in the CDR3. In DNA form, the CDR3 reads TGTGCCATCAGCCTATTACAGGAGAACTATGGCTACACCTTC. This codes for CAISLLQENYGYTF.

This clone was detected a few times. V usage is TRBV28 and J usage is TRBJ2-7; no firm D call. The CDR3 runs 14 residues. Trimming took off 5 bases at V and 1 base at J, with 12 bases between the two ends. Germline V gene sequence: CDR1 MDHEN, CDR2 SYDVKM. The CDR3 coding sequence is TGTGCCAGCAGTCCCCCATCAATTTCCTACGAGCAGTACTTC. This encodes CASSPPSISYEQYF.

For this clone: Compared with germline, one end of the junction differs, possibly owing to a read error. The gene calls are TRBV6-5 and TRBJ1-1, with D uncertain. This CDR3 comprises 12 residues. Per the germline V gene, CDR1 is MNHEY and CDR2 is SVGAGI. The CDR3 here is CASSLGRQVPVF. The CDR3 DNA is TGTGCCAGCAGTTTGGGGAGGCAGGTTCCGGTCTTT.

This chain links TRBV13 with TRBJ2-1; no reliable D call. V dropped 5 bases and J dropped 0 bases, with 14 bases sitting between them. The CDR3 spans 16 residues. The germline V gene encodes CDR1 PRHDT and CDR2 FYEKMQ (reference sequence). The CDR3: CASSLRARSSYNEQFF. The CDR3 DNA is TGTGCCAGCAGCCTTAGAGCGAGGAGCTCCTACAATGAGCAGTTCTTC.

The V and J genes are TRBV7-9 and TRBJ2-7, with 8 positions matching TRBD2. The CDR3 length is 13 residues. V lost 3 bases to trimming and J lost 4 bases; unmatched junction nucleotides: 2. Looked up from germline, CDR1 is SEHNR and CDR2 is FQNEAQ (reference sequence). For the CDR3, the DNA is TGTGCCAGCAGCTTGACTAGCGCTTACGAGCAGTACTTC. This encodes CASSLTSAYEQYF.

The chain has TRBV19 and TRBJ2-1; a weak D match, TRBD1 (6 bases). The germline V gene has CDR1 LNHDA and CDR2 SQIVND (reference sequence). V was shortened by 3 bases and J by 5 bases, with 17 bases between the two germline ends. This CDR3 has 16 amino acids. CDR3 in amino acids: CASSIHRAPLDNEQFF. CDR3 nucleotide sequence: TGTGCCAGTAGTATCCACAGGGCCCCACTTGACAATGAGCAGTTCTTC.

The rearrangement uses TRBV5-1 and TRBJ2-1; 10 nucleotides agree with TRBD2. The CDR3 consists of 15 residues. In germline, CDR1 is SGHRS, CDR2 YFSETQ. The junction had 10 bases not matched to a gene; V was cut back by 4 bases and J by 9 bases. Here the CDR3 reads CASSLPRLAGVEQFF. CDR3 nucleotide sequence: TGCGCCAGCAGCCTACCCCGCCTAGCGGGGGTTGAGCAGTTCTTC.

V usage is TRBV28 and J usage is TRBJ2-7; D may be TRBD2 (6 bases). V dropped 1 base and J dropped 3 bases, with 13 bases sitting between them. Germline V gene lookup returns CDR1 MDHEN and CDR2 SYDVKM. This CDR3 spans 15 amino acids. The CDR3 region is CASSLYGGPSYEQYF. In DNA form, the CDR3 reads TGTGCCAGCAGTTTATATGGAGGGCCAAGCTACGAGCAGTACTTC.

This chain links TRBV18 with TRBJ1-4; no definite D call. Germline V lookup: CDR1 KGHSH, CDR2 LQKENI. V was trimmed by 2 bases and J by 4 bases, leaving 8 bases between them. The CDR3 has 14 amino acids. DNA for the CDR3: TGTGCCAGCTCACCATCATCCAGTAATGAAAAACTGTTTTTT. Translating gives CASSPSSSNEKLFF.

V is TRBV4-2 and J is TRBJ2-7, with TRBD1 matching over 7 bases. V dropped 3 bases and J dropped 6; count of bases not matched to a gene: 11. CDR1 is LGHNA and CDR2 is YNFKEQ in the germline V gene. This CDR3 region has 15 residues. Here the CDR3 reads CASSHSPGQKSEQYF. The CDR3 DNA reads as TGTGCCAGCAGCCACTCACCGGGACAGAAGAGCGAGCAGTACTTC.

This chain connects TRBV5-4 to TRBJ2-7; maybe TRBD1 (6 bases). Trimming took off 9 bases at V and 5 bases at J, with 12 bases between the two ends. The CDR3 spans 11 residues. Germline assignment: CDR1 SGHNT and CDR2 YYREEE (reference sequence). The CDR3 DNA follows: TGTGCCACTGCAGGGGCCGACGAGCAGTACTTC. Its protein is CATAGADEQYF.

The chain is built from TRBV5-4 and TRBJ1-2; D perhaps matches TRBD1 (6 bases). V lost 2 bases and J lost 7, with 15 bases in between. In germline, CDR1 is SGHNT, CDR2 YYREEE (reference sequence). The CDR3 is made up of 14 amino acids. The CDR3 loop reads CASSFTTGSGGYTF. CDR3 nucleotides: TGTGCCAGCAGCTTTACCACAGGGTCGGGTGGCTACACCTTC.

The chain links TRBV4-1 to TRBJ1-2; 7 bases are a match to TRBD1. This CDR3 is built from 14 residues. From germline, CDR1 is MGHRA and CDR2 YSYEKL. V was pared by 2 bases and J by 9 bases, with 9 bases of the junction left unmatched. The CDR3 sequence: CASSQTDRVGRYTF. DNA for the CDR3: TGCGCCAGCAGCCAAACCGACAGGGTAGGACGCTACACCTTC.

CDR3 DNA: TGTGCCACCAGCAGACGCGACAGGGAATTGTATGGCTACACCTTC. Amino acid sequence: CATSRRDRELYGYTF. The chain is built from TRBV15 and TRBJ1-2; TRBD1 matches 7 bases. The V and J ends lost 2 bases and 5 bases, in that order; junction bases with no gene match: 8. The germline V gene has CDR1 LNHNV and CDR2 YYDKDF (reference sequence). The CDR3 loop spans 15 amino acids.

There are a few counts of this clone. This chain connects TRBV19 to TRBJ2-6; D is perhaps TRBD1 (6 bases). The CDR3 consists of 18 residues. CDR1 is LNHDA, CDR2 SQIVND, per germline (reference sequence). V was cut by 4 bases and J by 0 bases, with 16 bases left in between. CDR3 in amino acids: CASSTRDRRHSGANVLTF. CDR3 DNA: TGTGCCAGTAGTACCCGTGACAGGCGTCACTCTGGGGCCAACGTCCTGACTTTC.

The chain is built from TRBV6-6 and TRBJ1-2; possibly TRBD1 for D (5 bases). Germline assignment: CDR1 MNHNY and CDR2 SVGAGI (reference sequence). The CDR3 is 13 amino acids. Trimming stripped 2 bases from V and 7 bases from J, with 11 bases between. CDR3: CASSYRSGGGYTF. DNA of the CDR3: TGTGCCAGCAGTTACAGATCCGGGGGTGGCTACACCTTC.

The rearrangement joins TRBV2 to TRBJ2-3, with D possibly matching TRBD2 (5 bases). Germline assignment: CDR1 SNHLY and CDR2 FYNNEI. This CDR3 has 15 amino acids. The V end was cut by 3 bases, the J end by 2 bases, with 12 bases between. The CDR3 is CASSEAGVTTDTQYF. CDR3 DNA sequence: TGTGCCAGCAGTGAGGCCGGGGTTACCACAGATACGCAGTATTTT.

The gene calls are TRBV29-1 and TRBJ1-2; the D is unclear. Trimming cost V 7 bases and J 7 bases, with 13 bases left between them. The CDR3 is made up of 11 amino acids. In germline, CDR1 is SQVTM, CDR2 ANQGSEA. This CDR3 is CSAVERAGYTF. In nucleotides, the CDR3 is TGCAGCGCCGTGGAGAGGGCTGGCTACACCTTC. Supplemented by reference TRBV29-1 and TRBJ1-2, the full variable domain reads SAVISQKPSRDICQRGTSLTIQCQVDSQVTMMFWYRQQPGQSLTLIATANQGSEATYESGFVIDKFPISRPNLTFSTLTVSNMSPEDSSIYLCSAVERAGYTFGSGTRLTVV.